The entry below describes one T cell receptor (beta chain). This clone may be a read error of a much larger clone one base away. This CDR3 is built from 15 residues. V was clipped by 3 bases and J by 7 bases, with 18 bases between them. CDR1 and CDR2 (germline): LNHNV, YYDKDF (reference sequence). These data come from a study of early T cells in non-severe SARS-CoV-2 infection. One entry per CDR3 protein results from TCRdb running MiXCR on the 5' RACE reads. The profile covers tens of thousands of distinct CDR3 sequences, with roughly 8.7% appearing a single time and just under 6% taken by the ten largest.

The source material was whole blood. The gene calls are TRBV15 and TRBJ1-1, with TRBD1 as a possible D gene (5 bases). This receptor was obtained from an adult who was a healthcare worker with PCR-confirmed SARS-CoV-2 infection or an uninfected control (not recorded which). In DNA form, the CDR3 reads TGTGCCACCAGCAGGCGGGGGGGATTGGAGTATGAAGCTTTCTTT. Translated: CATSRRGGLEYEAFF.